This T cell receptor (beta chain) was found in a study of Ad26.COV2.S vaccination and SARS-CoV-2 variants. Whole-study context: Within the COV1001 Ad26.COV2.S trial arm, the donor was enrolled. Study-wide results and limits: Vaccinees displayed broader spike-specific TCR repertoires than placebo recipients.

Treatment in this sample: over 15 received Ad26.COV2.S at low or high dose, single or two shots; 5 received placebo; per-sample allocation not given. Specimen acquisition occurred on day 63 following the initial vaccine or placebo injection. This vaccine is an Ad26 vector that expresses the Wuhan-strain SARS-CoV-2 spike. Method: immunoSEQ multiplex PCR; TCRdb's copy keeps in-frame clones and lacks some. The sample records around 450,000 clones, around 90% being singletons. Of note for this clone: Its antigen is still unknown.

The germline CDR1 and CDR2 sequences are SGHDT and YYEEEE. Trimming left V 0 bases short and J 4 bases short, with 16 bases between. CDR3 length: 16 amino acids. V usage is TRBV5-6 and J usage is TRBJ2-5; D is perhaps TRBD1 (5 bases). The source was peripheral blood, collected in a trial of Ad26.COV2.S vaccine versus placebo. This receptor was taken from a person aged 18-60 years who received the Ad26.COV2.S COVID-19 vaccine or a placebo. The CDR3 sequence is CASSLGIKGFVETQYF. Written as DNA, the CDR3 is TGTGCCAGCAGCTTGGGAATAAAGGGGTTTGTAGAGACCCAGTACTTC.